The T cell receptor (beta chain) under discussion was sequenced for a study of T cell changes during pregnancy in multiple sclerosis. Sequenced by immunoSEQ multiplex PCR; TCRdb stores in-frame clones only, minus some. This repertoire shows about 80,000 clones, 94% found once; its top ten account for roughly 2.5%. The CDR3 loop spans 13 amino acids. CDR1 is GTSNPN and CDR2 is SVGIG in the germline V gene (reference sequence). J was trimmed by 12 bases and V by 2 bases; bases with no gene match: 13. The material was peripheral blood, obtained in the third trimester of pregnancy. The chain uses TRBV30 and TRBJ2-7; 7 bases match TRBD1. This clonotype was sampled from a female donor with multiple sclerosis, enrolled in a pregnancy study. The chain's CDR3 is CAWSKNPATGPYF. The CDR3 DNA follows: TGTGCCTGGAGTAAAAACCCGGCGACAGGGCCGTACTTC.